This T cell receptor beta chain was identified in a study of OX40 agonist ivuxolimab in advanced cancers. Libraries were prepared by immunoSEQ multiplex PCR; TCRdb keeps only in-frame clonotypes and omits some of them. The sample records more than 80,000 clones, more than 85% being singletons. Germline lookup yields CDR1 SGHVS and CDR2 FNYEAQ. The CDR3 spans 14 residues. The V and J ends lost 5 bases and 7 bases, in that order; junction bases with no gene match: 7. This receptor was identified in an adult with an advanced solid tumor such as melanoma, head and neck, liver or kidney cancer. The chain couples TRBV7-6 to TRBJ2-1, with TRBD2 matching 8 bases. The sample consisted of CD4+ or CD8+ T cells sorted from blood, taken in a trial of the OX40 agonist ivuxolimab. The CDR3 sequence: CASSIRPGGNEQFF. In DNA, the CDR3 is TGTGCCAGCAGCATTCGACCGGGGGGGAATGAGCAGTTCTTC.